Included here is one TCR beta chain sequence, with context. The antigen remains unidentified. Both 60 Vbeta primers and 13 Jbeta primers went into the PCR. Sequencing was performed with immunoSEQ multiplex PCR; in TCRdb, only in-frame clones are kept and a portion is missing. The repertoire shows 68,000 or so clones; the top ten hold 15% to 20%. Trimming took off 4 bases at V and 5 bases at J, with 13 bases between the two ends. CDR3 length equals 13 residues. CDR1 SGHRS and CDR2 YFSETQ come from the germline V gene. This sample was taken from a study of cytomegalovirus exposure and HLA in healthy donors. Study-wide results and limits: The authors considered a cluster of highly shared sequence variants likely to be a sequencing artifact. The authors listed some 160 TCR beta chains as cytomegalovirus-associated. The classifier reportedly diagnosed cytomegalovirus status with high sensitivity and specificity.

The TCR originated in a boy younger than 18 in good health and CMV-seronegative. The specimen sequenced was PBMCs. The V and J genes are TRBV5-1 and TRBJ2-7; D not resolved. The CDR3 region is CASSDNDQDEQYF. CDR3 bases: TGCGCCAGCAGCGATAATGACCAGGACGAGCAGTACTTC.